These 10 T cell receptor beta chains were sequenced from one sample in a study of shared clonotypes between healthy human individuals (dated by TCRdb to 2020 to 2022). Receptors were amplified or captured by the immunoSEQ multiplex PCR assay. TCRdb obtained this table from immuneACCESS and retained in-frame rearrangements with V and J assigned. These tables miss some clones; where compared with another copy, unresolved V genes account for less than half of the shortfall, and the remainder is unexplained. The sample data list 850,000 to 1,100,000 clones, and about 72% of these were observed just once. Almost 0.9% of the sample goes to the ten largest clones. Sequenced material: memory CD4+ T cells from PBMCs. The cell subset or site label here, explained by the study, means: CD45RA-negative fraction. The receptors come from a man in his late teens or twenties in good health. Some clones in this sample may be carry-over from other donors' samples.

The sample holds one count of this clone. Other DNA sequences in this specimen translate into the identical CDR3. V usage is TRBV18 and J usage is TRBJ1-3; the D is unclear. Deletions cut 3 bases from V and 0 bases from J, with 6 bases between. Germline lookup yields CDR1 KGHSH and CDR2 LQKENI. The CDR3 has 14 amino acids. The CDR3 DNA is TGTGCCAGCTCACCGGGCAACTCTGGAAACACCATATATTTT. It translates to CASSPGNSGNTIYF.

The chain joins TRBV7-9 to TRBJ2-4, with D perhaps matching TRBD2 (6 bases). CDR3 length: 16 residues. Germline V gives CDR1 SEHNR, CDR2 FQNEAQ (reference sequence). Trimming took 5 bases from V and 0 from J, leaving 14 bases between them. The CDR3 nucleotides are TGTGCCAGCAGCCCGGGGGAAGTCTTAGCCAAAAACATTCAGTACTTC. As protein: CASSPGEVLAKNIQYF.

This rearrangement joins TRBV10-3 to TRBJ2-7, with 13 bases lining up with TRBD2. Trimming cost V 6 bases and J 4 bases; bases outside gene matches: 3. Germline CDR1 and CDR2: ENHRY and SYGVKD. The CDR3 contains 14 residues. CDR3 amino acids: CAIRRTSGGYEQYF. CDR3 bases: TGTGCCATCAGACGGACTAGCGGGGGTTACGAGCAGTACTTC.

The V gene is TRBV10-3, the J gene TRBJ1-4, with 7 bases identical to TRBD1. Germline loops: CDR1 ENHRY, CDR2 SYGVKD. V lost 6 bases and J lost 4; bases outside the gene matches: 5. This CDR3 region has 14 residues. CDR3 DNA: TGTGCCATCAGCCGGGACAGCCTTAATGAAAAACTGTTTTTT. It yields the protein CAISRDSLNEKLFF.

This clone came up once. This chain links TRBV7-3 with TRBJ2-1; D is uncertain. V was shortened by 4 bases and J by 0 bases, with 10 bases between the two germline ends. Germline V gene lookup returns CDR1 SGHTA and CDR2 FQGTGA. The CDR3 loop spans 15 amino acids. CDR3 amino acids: CASSSDTLSYNEQFF. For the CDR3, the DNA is TGTGCCAGCAGCTCCGACACCCTCTCCTACAATGAGCAGTTCTTC.

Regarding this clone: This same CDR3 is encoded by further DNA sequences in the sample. CDR3 DNA sequence: TGTGCCAGCAGTCGCGACAGGGCCTACGAGCAGTACTTC. Translated, it gives CASSRDRAYEQYF. The genes are TRBV27 and TRBJ2-7; TRBD1 agrees at 7 bases. Germline V gene sequence: CDR1 MNHEY, CDR2 SMNVEV (reference sequence). The V gene end was trimmed by 5 bases and the J gene end by 2 bases; junction bases not matched to a gene: 3. This CDR3 has 13 residues.

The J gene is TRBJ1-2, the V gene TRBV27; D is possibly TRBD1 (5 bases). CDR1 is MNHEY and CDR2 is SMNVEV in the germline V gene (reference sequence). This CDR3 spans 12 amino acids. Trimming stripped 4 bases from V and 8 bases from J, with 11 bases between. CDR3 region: CASSSDWGGYTF. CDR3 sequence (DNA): TGTGCCAGCAGTTCAGACTGGGGGGGCTACACCTTC.

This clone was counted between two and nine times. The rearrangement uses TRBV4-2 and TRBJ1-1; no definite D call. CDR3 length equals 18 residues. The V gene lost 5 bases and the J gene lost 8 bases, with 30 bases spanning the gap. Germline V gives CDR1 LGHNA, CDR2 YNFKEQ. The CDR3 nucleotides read TGTGCCAGCAGCTCACTCTCCCCCGGACTGGGTGATGACTTAGAAGCTTTCTTT. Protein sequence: CASSSLSPGLGDDLEAFF.

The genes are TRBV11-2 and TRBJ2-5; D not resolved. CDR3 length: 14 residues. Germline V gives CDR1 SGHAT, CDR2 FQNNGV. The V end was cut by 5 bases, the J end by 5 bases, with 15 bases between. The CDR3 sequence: CASSLSGVGETQYF. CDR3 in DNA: TGTGCCAGCAGCCTATCAGGCGTCGGGGAGACCCAGTACTTC.

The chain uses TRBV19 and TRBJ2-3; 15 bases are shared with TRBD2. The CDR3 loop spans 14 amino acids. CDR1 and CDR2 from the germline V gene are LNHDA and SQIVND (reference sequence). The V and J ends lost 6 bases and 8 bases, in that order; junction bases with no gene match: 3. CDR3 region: CASSPGLAGGTQYF. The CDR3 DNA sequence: TGTGCCAGTAGCCCGGGACTAGCGGGAGGTACGCAGTATTTT.